This T cell receptor (beta chain) was documented in a study of CD8+CD57+ T cells in acquired aplastic anemia. On the study more broadly: Isolated CD4+ and CD8+ cells, once sorted, yielded DNA averaging around 3.3 ug.

The authors sequenced patients whose flow cytometry had shown CD8+CD57+ cell expansion. From germline, CDR1 is SGHTA and CDR2 FQGNSA. The CDR3 is made up of 13 amino acids. V was shortened by 0 bases and J by 11 bases, with 13 bases between the two germline ends. As to this clonotype: Its antigen is not identified.

The study profiled TCR beta VDJ and CDR3 using genomic DNA as template. TCRdb reanalysed the reads using MiXCR and keeps one entry per CDR3 protein. This table has under 150,000 distinct CDR3 sequences, less than 50% appearing once. General study results and limits: Patients shared twenty-nine CD8+ CDR3 sequences with controls.

This sequence was found in a human donor with aplastic anemia. The rearrangement joins TRBV7-2 to TRBJ1-1, with no clear D. Sequences were obtained from sorted CD4+, CD8+, or CD8+CD57+ T cells (not recorded which) from PBMCs. The CDR3 DNA is TGTGCCAGCAGCTTAGCCGTCGAAGCAAGGGCTTTCTTT. It encodes CASSLAVEARAFF. The full variable domain, its missing parts supplied by reference TRBV7-2 and TRBJ1-1, is GAGVSQSPSNKVTEKGKDVELRCDPISGHTALYWYRQSLGQGLEFLIYFQGNSAPDKSGLPSDRFSAERTGGSVSTLTIQRTQQEDSAVYLCASSLAVEARAFFGQGTRLTVV.